A selection of T cell receptor beta chains follows, all from one sample in a study of T cells expressing NK-cell markers. TCRdb reprocessed the 5' RACE reads; each CDR3 protein has one entry and no DNA is given. Here the sample table reports 200,000 to 300,000 distinct CDR3 sequences. The sequencing input was blood T cells: a sorted CD56 or NKG2C T cell subset, CD4+ or CD8+ T cells, or bulk PBMC T cells (not recorded which). Every receptor here comes from a woman aged 18-69 years in good health. Each CDR3 is given with its conserved first and last residue. The order of the fields is CDR3 protein, V gene, J gene.

CDR3aa: CASSQSPEVAGDETQYF; v_gene: TRBV23-1; j_gene: TRBJ2-5
CDR3aa: CAISEAGTSGQETQYF; v_gene: TRBV10-3; j_gene: TRBJ2-5
CDR3aa: CASSLAGGGQGIQYF; v_gene: TRBV28; j_gene: TRBJ2-4
CDR3aa: CASSPPGTSGSYNEQFF; v_gene: TRBV18; j_gene: TRBJ2-1
CDR3aa: CASSHRLAGPDTQYF; v_gene: TRBV6-2/TRBV6-3; j_gene: TRBJ2-3
CDR3aa: CSARAHDSYEQYF; v_gene: TRBV20-1; j_gene: TRBJ2-7
CDR3aa: CATGTLSYEQYF; v_gene: TRBV7-9; j_gene: TRBJ2-7
CDR3aa: CASSKEGRMNTEAFF; v_gene: TRBV11-2; j_gene: TRBJ1-1
CDR3aa: CASSLAGSLAEAFF; v_gene: TRBV7-2; j_gene: TRBJ1-1
CDR3aa: CASSDGTGTSGGPINEQFF; v_gene: TRBV9; j_gene: TRBJ2-1
CDR3aa: CASSLGLIGQVETQYF; v_gene: TRBV7-6; j_gene: TRBJ2-5
CDR3aa: CASSQGREAPYEQYF; v_gene: TRBV4-2; j_gene: TRBJ2-7
CDR3aa: CASSYPGPTNEQFF; v_gene: TRBV11-2; j_gene: TRBJ2-1
CDR3aa: CASSNTGGPFYEQYF; v_gene: TRBV11-2; j_gene: TRBJ2-7
CDR3aa: CASSLGLRDMEKLFF; v_gene: TRBV5-1; j_gene: TRBJ1-4
CDR3aa: CASSFTGGQNTEAFF; v_gene: TRBV12-3/TRBV12-4; j_gene: TRBJ1-1
CDR3aa: CSPTSGRFRTDTQYF; v_gene: TRBV20-1; j_gene: TRBJ2-3
CDR3aa: CASSLRPPGGRVGNTEAFF; v_gene: TRBV11-2; j_gene: TRBJ1-1
CDR3aa: CSGGAWDEQFF; v_gene: TRBV20-1; j_gene: TRBJ2-1
CDR3aa: CAKQDRVDTQYF; v_gene: TRBV6-5; j_gene: TRBJ2-3
CDR3aa: CSASSPPEAFF; v_gene: TRBV20-1; j_gene: TRBJ1-1
CDR3aa: CASSFPGLAGGPEEQYF; v_gene: TRBV12-3/TRBV12-4; j_gene: TRBJ2-7
CDR3aa: CASSSNPGQGIYGYTF; v_gene: TRBV5-1; j_gene: TRBJ1-2
CDR3aa: CATSQGVGWGAETQYF; v_gene: TRBV19; j_gene: TRBJ2-5
CDR3aa: CASSLGGVETQYF; v_gene: TRBV11-2; j_gene: TRBJ2-5
CDR3aa: CSAREMKRGAYEQYF; v_gene: TRBV20-1; j_gene: TRBJ2-7
CDR3aa: CASSQVTPGDGNTIYF; v_gene: TRBV14; j_gene: TRBJ1-3
CDR3aa: CASTNDQPGANVLTF; v_gene: TRBV19; j_gene: TRBJ2-6
CDR3aa: CASSLSGKGKNIQYF; v_gene: TRBV7-2; j_gene: TRBJ2-4
CDR3aa: CSARDAPGGGRAFF; v_gene: TRBV20-1; j_gene: TRBJ1-1
CDR3aa: CASSLSGGRNTGELFF; v_gene: TRBV5-5; j_gene: TRBJ2-2
CDR3aa: CSAFRVGEQYF; v_gene: TRBV20-1; j_gene: TRBJ2-7
CDR3aa: CASSQVVLTTDTQYF; v_gene: TRBV3-1; j_gene: TRBJ2-3